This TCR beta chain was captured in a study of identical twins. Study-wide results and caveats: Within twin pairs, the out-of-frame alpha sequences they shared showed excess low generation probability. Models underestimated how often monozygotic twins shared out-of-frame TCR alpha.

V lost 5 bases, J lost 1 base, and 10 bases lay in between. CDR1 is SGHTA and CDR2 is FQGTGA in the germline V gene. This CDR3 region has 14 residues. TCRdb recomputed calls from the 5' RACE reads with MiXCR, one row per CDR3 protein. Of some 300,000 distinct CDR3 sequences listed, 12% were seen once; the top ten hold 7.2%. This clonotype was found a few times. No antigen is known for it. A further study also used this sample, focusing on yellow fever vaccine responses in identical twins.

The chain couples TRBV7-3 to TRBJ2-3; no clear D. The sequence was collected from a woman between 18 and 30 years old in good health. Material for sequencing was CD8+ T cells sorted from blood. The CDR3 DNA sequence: TGTGCCAGCAGCCTGGAGTATGGCACAGATACGCAGTATTTT. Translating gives CASSLEYGTDTQYF.